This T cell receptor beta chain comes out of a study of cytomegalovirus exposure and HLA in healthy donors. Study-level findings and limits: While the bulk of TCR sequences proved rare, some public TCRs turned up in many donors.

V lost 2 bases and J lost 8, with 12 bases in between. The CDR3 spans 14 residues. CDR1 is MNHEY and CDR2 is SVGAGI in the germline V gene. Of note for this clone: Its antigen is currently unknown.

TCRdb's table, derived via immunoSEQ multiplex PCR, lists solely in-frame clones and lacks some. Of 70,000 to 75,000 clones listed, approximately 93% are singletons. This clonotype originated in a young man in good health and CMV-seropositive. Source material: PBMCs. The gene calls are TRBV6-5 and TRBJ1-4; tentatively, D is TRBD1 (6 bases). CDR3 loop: CASSYVGGAEKLFF. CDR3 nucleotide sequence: TGTGCCAGCAGTTACGTCGGGGGGGCGGAAAAACTGTTTTTT.